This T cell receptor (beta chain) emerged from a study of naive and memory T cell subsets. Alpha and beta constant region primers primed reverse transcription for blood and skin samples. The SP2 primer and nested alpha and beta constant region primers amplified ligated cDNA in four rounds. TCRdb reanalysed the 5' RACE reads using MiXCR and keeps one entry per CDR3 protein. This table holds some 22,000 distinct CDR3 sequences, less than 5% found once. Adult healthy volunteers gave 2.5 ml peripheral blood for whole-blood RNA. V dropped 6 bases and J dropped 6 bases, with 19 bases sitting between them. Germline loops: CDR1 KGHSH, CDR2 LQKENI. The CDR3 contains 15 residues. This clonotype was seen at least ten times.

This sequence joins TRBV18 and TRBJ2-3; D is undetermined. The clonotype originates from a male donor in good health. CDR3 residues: CASSLGMSAFDTQYF. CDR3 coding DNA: TGTGCCAGCTCCCTCGGTATGTCGGCCTTCGATACGCAGTATTTT.